This TCR beta chain derives from a study of tumor and adjacent non-tumor tissue in lung cancer. Germline CDR1 reads ENHRY; CDR2 reads SYGVKD. Between the trimmed V and J ends, which lost 8 bases and 8 bases, there was a span of 13 bases. The CDR3 has 13 residues. A modified ARM-PCR protocol with three rounds of nested PCR amplified TCRbeta. In TCRdb, the multiplex PCR reads were re-called with MiXCR into one record per CDR3 protein. The table lists more than 70,000 distinct CDR3 sequences, roughly three fifths of them singletons. This sample's RNA came from whole unsorted tissue. The chain carries TRBV10-3 and TRBJ1-6, with D possibly being TRBD1 (6 bases). The source is a man between 65 and 80 years old with non-small cell lung cancer. The sequenced material came from lung tumor tissue. CDR3 DNA sequence: TGTGCCATCGGGGGCAACAGATATTCACCCCTCCACTTT. Its protein product is CAIGGNRYSPLHF.